Reported below is one T cell receptor (beta chain). This clonotype was counted only a few times. What this receptor recognizes is not known. No base quality information exists; no much larger clone differs at one position. The method was PCR. Sequencing instrument: Illumina HiSeq 2500. To reduce PCR and sequencing biases, unique molecular identifiers were built into the TCR beta cDNA libraries. Roughly 500,000 cDNA molecules were obtained per 1 to 10 million input T cells, so each molecule approximated one T cell. The same protocol used for the earlier healthy control dataset was applied to prepare and sequence the patient libraries. Within a given batch, samples were prepared together, multiplexed and sequenced on the same HiSeq lane. Turning to the authors' computational methods: Raw barcoded reads were processed with MIGEC, and single-read molecular identifier groups were discarded before consensus assembly and CDR3 extraction. VDJtools was used for post-analysis of the clonotype tables, and diversity was normalized by down-sampling every dataset to the size of the smallest sample. To correct batch-related cross-sample contamination, repertoire overlap clustering matched CDR3 amino acid sequences but not nucleotide sequences. The public reads were reanalyzed by TCRdb: fastp trimming at Q25, MiXCR alignment, in-frame beta chains only. Each record represents a unique CDR3 protein, reported with the most common genes and DNA among its rows. These V and J calls are TCRdb output, not the study's own analysis. The sample records fewer than 850,000 distinct CDR3 sequences, about 32% of which are singletons. The top ten constitute around 0.6% of the sample.

This sample stems from a study of post-analysis software for immune sequencing data (dated by TCRdb to the mid-2010s). Study-level background: The recorded disease courses included relapsing-remitting, secondary progressive and progressive-relapsing multiple sclerosis, and some patients had no subtype annotation. A subset of samples was prepared in parallel using single-end sample barcoding, then pooled and co-amplified after Illumina adapter ligation. Patient repertoires were compared against about a dozen previously published healthy control repertoires from donors aged about 6 to 27 years. Study-wide findings and limitations: Several TRBV segments, including TRBV5-6, TRBV5-1 and TRBV20-1, were significantly more frequent in patients than controls. The multiple sclerosis patient group was slightly younger than the control group. Strong co-clustering of samples prepared in the same batch was shown by direct clustering with F measure, prompting a batch-effect correction. Compared with controls, multiple sclerosis patients had significantly lower normalized Chao1 diversity, a finding suggesting substantial peripheral T-cell clonal expansion.

The CDR3 covers 15 residues, taking in both the cysteine and the phenylalanine. The CDR3 DNA has 45 bases and is translated from base 1. V sheds 5 bases and J sheds 1 base, leaving 17 bases between their ends. CDR1 and CDR2 are read off the germline V gene (reference sequence) as DFQATT and SNEGSKA. TCR beta repertoires were profiled from peripheral blood of 13 young patients with multiple sclerosis to demonstrate the VDJtools post-analysis software. The multiple sclerosis patients were children and adolescents ranging in age from roughly 6 to 15 years. The sequencing input was blood. The chain is made from TRBV20-1 and TRBJ1-1, with TRBD1 tentatively as D gene (5 bases match). The TCR comes from a girl aged 5-17 years with multiple sclerosis. Here is the DNA: TGCAGTGCTCGGGCCGGGGGGATTAGGAACACTGAAGCTTTCTTT. This yields the protein CSARAGGIRNTEAFF.